This T cell receptor beta chain emerged from a study of blood T cell repertoires in COVID-19. Study summary: PBMCs, B-cell-depleted T cells, or T cells provided the cDNA or gDNA that made up the material.

This clone occurred once. Authors' data handling: Researchers report that nucleated cell counts were estimated from reference gene primer amplification. Method: immunoSEQ multiplex PCR; TCRdb's copy keeps in-frame clones and lacks some. V, J and clone size are taken as reported in that table, and D and trimming were inferred from the DNA itself. The data hold 150,000 to 200,000 clones, with approximately 80% observed a single time. This CDR3 has 16 residues. CDR1 SGHAT and CDR2 FQNNGV come from the germline V gene. Deletions cut 1 base from V and 6 bases from J, with 19 bases between. This sequence was found in a human donor in a cohort sampled during active COVID-19. Sequenced input: peripheral blood. The chain carries TRBV11-2 and TRBJ2-7, with D tentatively TRBD2 (6 bases). This CDR3 is CASSLGLGGPSFEQYF. Here the CDR3 DNA reads TGTGCCAGCAGCTTAGGACTAGGTGGCCCTTCGTTCGAGCAGTACTTC.